Each of the 30 T cell receptor beta chains below was sequenced from the same sample in a study of somatic mutations in cytotoxic T cells in rheumatoid arthritis. Sequencing used immunoSEQ multiplex PCR; TCRdb keeps in-frame clones, though not all of them. The sample has 20,000 to 25,000 clones, roughly 84% seen once. The sample comprised CD8+ T cells sorted from blood. The receptors shown here come from a woman between 45 and 60 years old in good health.

This chain uses TRBV7-2 with TRBJ1-1; TRBD1 agrees at 7 bases. The CDR3 runs 15 residues. Germline V gene data show CDR1 as SGHTA and CDR2 as FQGNSA. J was trimmed by 4 bases and V by 1 base; bases with no gene match: 6. CDR3 coding DNA: TGTGCCAGCAGCTTAGGGGGGGGACAGTTCACTGAAGCTTTCTTT. Translating it yields CASSLGGGQFTEAFF.

The CDR3 sequence is CASSFGDTEAFF. CDR3 nucleotide sequence: TGTGCCAGCAGCTTCGGGGACACTGAAGCTTTCTTT. The chain combines TRBV7-2 with TRBJ1-1; no firm D call. V lost 3 bases, J lost 3 bases, and 5 bases lay in between. Germline assignment: CDR1 SGHTA and CDR2 FQGNSA. The CDR3 sequence is 12 residues long. Looking up the rest from reference TRBV7-2 and TRBJ1-1 gives the full variable domain: GAGVSQSPSNKVTEKGKDVELRCDPISGHTALYWYRQSLGQGLEFLIYFQGNSAPDKSGLPSDRFSAERTGGSVSTLTIQRTQQEDSAVYLCASSFGDTEAFFGQGTRLTVV.

The chain couples TRBV6-1 to TRBJ2-7; D is possibly TRBD1 (5 bases). V lost 4 bases to trimming and J lost 0 bases, with 10 bases between them. CDR3 length equals 14 residues. From germline, CDR1 is MNHNS and CDR2 SASEGT. The CDR3 region has the DNA TGTGCCAGCAGTGCAGGGCCGTACTCCTACGAGCAGTACTTC. It specifies CASSAGPYSYEQYF.

Only a few counts were recorded for this clone. The CDR3 protein is CASSQGAPDSSLYGYTF. The DNA of the CDR3 is TGTGCCAGCAGCCAAGGTGCCCCAGACAGTTCCCTTTATGGCTACACCTTC. The rearrangement uses TRBV4-2 and TRBJ1-2; possible D gene TRBD1, 5 bases. CDR1 is LGHNA, CDR2 YNFKEQ, per germline. The CDR3 spans 17 residues. Trimming removed 1 base at V and 5 bases at J, with 20 bases between.

The CDR3 DNA follows: TGTGCCAGCAGCGTCCGGGACAGTCCCGGGGATGAGCAGTTCTTC. Encoded protein: CASSVRDSPGDEQFF. J is TRBJ2-1 and V is TRBV7-7; 7 nucleotides match TRBD1. This CDR3 contains 15 residues. The germline CDR1 and CDR2 sequences are SSHAT and FNYEAQ (reference sequence). V shed 5 bases, J shed 8 bases, and the junction held 12 bases outside the gene matches.

The chain combines TRBV5-4 with TRBJ2-7; weak D call: TRBD2 (5 bases). The CDR3 length is 13 residues. Germline CDR1 SGHNT, CDR2 YYREEE (reference sequence). Trimming left V 0 bases short and J 2 bases short, with 6 bases between. DNA for the CDR3: TGTGCCAGCAGCTTGGGGACTCCCTACGAGCAGTACTTC. Amino acids: CASSLGTPYEQYF.

The chain combines TRBV5-4 with TRBJ1-2, with 11 bases that match TRBD1. This CDR3 region has 14 residues. Looked up from germline, CDR1 is SGHNT and CDR2 is YYREEE (reference sequence). J was trimmed by 8 bases and V by 4 bases; bases with no gene match: 7. The CDR3 sequence: CASSRDRGAYGYTF. CDR3 coding DNA: TGTGCCAGCAGCAGGGACAGGGGGGCCTACGGCTACACCTTC.

The J gene is TRBJ1-5, the V gene TRBV7-8, with 7 bases that match TRBD1. V was pared by 2 bases and J by 3 bases, with 10 bases of the junction left unmatched. The germline CDR1 and CDR2 sequences are SGHVS and FQNEAQ. The CDR3 is 17 amino acids. The CDR3 DNA follows: TGTGCCAGCAGCTTAAGGGACAGCTTTGTCCCCAATCAGCCCCAGCATTTT. Amino acids: CASSLRDSFVPNQPQHF.

This sequence joins TRBV5-4 and TRBJ1-2, with D possibly matching TRBD1 (5 bases). The CDR3 is made up of 15 amino acids. V lost 10 bases and J lost 1, with 20 bases in between. Germline CDR1 reads SGHNT; CDR2 reads YYREEE (reference sequence). CDR3 nucleotide sequence: TGTGCCGGCAACAATAGGGGAAGTCGTAACTATGGCTACACCTTC. Translation gives CAGNNRGSRNYGYTF.

The sample holds one count of this clone. The chain employs TRBV11-2 and TRBJ1-5; no clear D. The germline gives CDR1 SGHAT, CDR2 FQNNGV. The ends were cut back, 5 bases at V and 9 bases at J, with 14 bases in the middle. The CDR3 loop spans 13 amino acids. Written as DNA, the CDR3 is TGTGCCAGCAGCCCTGGGTCGGGAGGGCCCCAGCATTTT. It translates to CASSPGSGGPQHF. The full variable domain, in which reference TRBV11-2 and TRBJ1-5 provide the parts outside the CDR3, is EAGVAQSPRYKIIEKRQSVAFWCNPISGHATLYWYQQILGQGPKLLIQFQNNGVVDDSQLPKDRFSAERLKGVDSTLKIQPAKLEDSAVYLCASSPGSGGPQHFGDGTRLSIL.

This clone occurred once. A junction boundary mismatches the germline segment, possibly from a read error. The V call is TRBV4-3, the J call TRBJ2-7; TRBD1 matches at 7 bases. The CDR3 has 15 residues. Germline V lookup: CDR1 LGHNA, CDR2 YSLEER. CDR3 nucleotide sequence: TGCGCCAGCAGCCAAGGAACAGGGGCCACCTATGAGCAGTACTTC. It translates to CASSQGTGATYEQYF.

This clone has more than one count but fewer than ten. The genes are TRBV4-3 and TRBJ2-4, with 13 bases identical to TRBD2. With 0 bases clipped from V and 6 bases from J, the junction kept 2 bases outside the gene matches. Germline V lookup: CDR1 LGHNA, CDR2 YSLEER. The CDR3 covers 16 residues. The CDR3 coding sequence is TGCGCCAGCAGCCAAGATACTAGCGGGGGGGTAAACATTCAGTACTTC. This translates into CASSQDTSGGVNIQYF.

The J gene is TRBJ2-4, the V gene TRBV2; D unclear. CDR3 length: 15 amino acids. Trimming shortened V by 6 bases and J by 8 bases, and 20 bases separated the two germline ends. CDR1 is SNHLY, CDR2 FYNNEI, per germline. CDR3 DNA sequence: TGTGCCAGCAGCGTATCCATGGGCCCCACGGACATTCAGTACTTC. The encoded protein is CASSVSMGPTDIQYF.

This rearrangement joins TRBV7-6 to TRBJ2-3; 8 bases match TRBD2. V lost 6 bases and J lost 2; bases outside the gene matches: 13. Germline V CDR1 and CDR2: SGHVS, FNYEAQ. This CDR3 region has 17 residues. Written as DNA, the CDR3 is TGTGCCAGCAGACTAGGTGGTGCGGGGGGACTCACAGATACGCAGTATTTT. Residues: CASRLGGAGGLTDTQYF. The complete variable domain, with remaining parts taken from reference TRBV7-6 and TRBJ2-3, reads GAGVSQSPRYKVTKRGQDVALRCDPISGHVSLYWYRQALGQGPEFLTYFNYEAQQDKSGLPNDRFSAERPEGSISTLTIQRTEQRDSAMYRCASRLGGAGGLTDTQYFGPGTRLTVL.

V is TRBV5-1 and J is TRBJ1-1, with D hard to call. Germline CDR1 SGHRS, CDR2 YFSETQ. The CDR3 contains 15 residues. V lost 0 bases and J 1 base, leaving 10 bases between the germline ends. CDR3 protein: CASSLVLGKNTEAFF. The CDR3 DNA reads TGCGCCAGCAGCTTGGTACTGGGAAAGAACACTGAAGCTTTCTTT.

The genes are TRBV2 and TRBJ1-5; weak D call: TRBD1 (5 bases). The V end lost 2 bases, the J end lost 5 bases, and 7 bases lay between the germline ends. The CDR3 is 13 residues long. Looked up from germline, CDR1 is SNHLY and CDR2 is FYNNEI. CDR3 protein: CASSEWGYQPQHF. The CDR3 DNA reads as TGTGCCAGCAGTGAATGGGGGTATCAGCCCCAGCATTTT.

This chain uses TRBV4-1 with TRBJ2-3, with TRBD2 matching 8 bases. Germline V gene lookup returns CDR1 MGHRA and CDR2 YSYEKL. The V segment lost 1 base and the J segment 4 bases; nucleotides outside the gene matches: 4. The CDR3 has 15 residues. The CDR3 sequence is CASSQAGGESDTQYF. CDR3 nucleotide sequence: TGCGCCAGCAGCCAAGCCGGGGGGGAATCAGATACGCAGTATTTT.

The genes are TRBV4-3 and TRBJ1-4; no firm D call. The CDR3 is made up of 15 amino acids. V lost 0 bases and J lost 8, with 13 bases in between. Germline V gene sequence: CDR1 LGHNA, CDR2 YSLEER. The CDR3 DNA reads as TGCGCCAGCAGCCAAGACGAAGGGTTAAGGGAAAAACTGTTTTTT. Translating gives CASSQDEGLREKLFF.

Here the CDR3 DNA reads TGCGCCAGCAGCCAAGATAGGGCAGCACCAACTAATGAAAAACTGTTTTTT. It encodes CASSQDRAAPTNEKLFF. The chain employs TRBV4-3 and TRBJ1-4; D call uncertain. Germline CDR1 and CDR2: LGHNA and YSLEER. The V and J ends lost 0 bases and 0 bases respectively, with 11 bases between them. The CDR3 has 17 amino acids.

The chain couples TRBV19 to TRBJ1-1, with TRBD1 matching over 7 bases. Germline CDR1 LNHDA, CDR2 SQIVND (reference sequence). CDR3 length equals 13 residues. V shed 4 bases, J shed 3 bases, and the junction held 2 bases outside the gene matches. The CDR3 region is CASSRGTDTEAFF. The CDR3 DNA is TGTGCCAGTAGTAGAGGGACAGACACTGAAGCTTTCTTT.

The chain joins TRBV6-5 to TRBJ1-1; D may be TRBD1 (6 bases). Deletions cut 0 bases from V and 0 bases from J, with 8 bases between. Germline assignment: CDR1 MNHEY and CDR2 SVGAGI. This CDR3 comprises 15 residues. The CDR3 region is CASSYSRGMNTEAFF. CDR3 DNA: TGTGCCAGCAGTTACTCGAGGGGGATGAACACTGAAGCTTTCTTT.

The chain employs TRBV25-1 and TRBJ1-4, with a tentative D call TRBD1 (5 bases). Trimming left V 2 bases short and J 6 bases short, with 22 bases between. The CDR3 is made up of 18 amino acids. Germline CDR1 MGHDK, CDR2 SYGVNS. DNA for the CDR3: TGTGCCAGCAGTGAACGTGAGGTGACAGCCCTCCTGGATGAAAAACTGTTTTTT. Protein sequence: CASSEREVTALLDEKLFF.

The gene calls are TRBV28 and TRBJ2-3; a possible D gene is TRBD1 (5 bases). Trimming stripped 6 bases from V and 4 bases from J, with 11 bases between. Germline V gene data show CDR1 as MDHEN and CDR2 as SYDVKM. CDR3 length: 13 residues. The CDR3 coding sequence is TGTGCCAGCAGACCAGGGATATCAGATACGCAGTATTTT. This sequence encodes CASRPGISDTQYF.

This chain uses TRBV7-6 with TRBJ2-1; D not resolved. V lost 0 bases and J 6 bases, leaving 6 bases between the germline ends. Germline CDR1 is SGHVS and CDR2 is FNYEAQ. The CDR3 covers 13 residues. The CDR3 DNA follows: TGTGCCAGCAGCTTAGCGGTGGTCAATGAGCAGTTCTTC. Encoded protein: CASSLAVVNEQFF.

V is TRBV6-5 and J is TRBJ1-1, with TRBD1 matching over 7 bases. CDR1 and CDR2 (germline): MNHEY, SVGAGI. The CDR3 runs to 15 residues. Unmatched junction bases numbered 6, after V lost 5 bases and J lost 0 bases. As DNA, the CDR3 is TGTGCCAGCAGTACGACAGGGACGCTGAACACTGAAGCTTTCTTT. It codes for CASSTTGTLNTEAFF.

The chain joins TRBV19 to TRBJ2-7, with D unclear. Germline V CDR1 and CDR2: LNHDA, SQIVND (reference sequence). Trimming left V 1 base short and J 1 base short, with 8 bases between. The CDR3 consists of 14 residues. CDR3 in DNA: TGTGCCAGTAGTATAGCTGGCAGATCCTACGAGCAGTACTTC. This encodes CASSIAGRSYEQYF.

This rearrangement joins TRBV7-9 to TRBJ2-2; D perhaps matches TRBD1 (6 bases). CDR3 length: 16 residues. Per the germline V gene, CDR1 is SEHNR and CDR2 is FQNEAQ (reference sequence). V shed 5 bases and J shed 2 bases, with 15 bases lying between them. The DNA for the CDR3 is TGTGCCAGCAGCCCAGACAGGACTTTAAACACCGGGGAGCTGTTTTTT. This codes for CASSPDRTLNTGELFF.

This clone is a singleton in its sample. The chain couples TRBV23-1 to TRBJ2-7, with D possibly being TRBD1 or TRBD2 (5 bases each). TRBV23-1 is marked as an open reading frame, function uncertain. The CDR3 contains 15 residues. The germline V and J ends were trimmed by 4 bases and 1 base, with 14 bases remaining between them. The CDR3 reads CASSRGKHRSYEQYF. DNA of the CDR3: TGCGCCAGCAGTCGGGGGAAACACCGGTCCTACGAGCAGTACTTC.

The chain is built from TRBV2 and TRBJ2-2; no clear D gene. The CDR3 is 17 amino acids. V was pared by 6 bases and J by 0 bases, with 17 bases between. Germline V gene sequence: CDR1 SNHLY, CDR2 FYNNEI. For the CDR3, the DNA is TGTGCCAGCAGCCTAGACCTTAATAACGCGAACACCGGGGAGCTGTTTTTT. Translated, it gives CASSLDLNNANTGELFF.

The chain has TRBV27 and TRBJ1-1, with 11 nucleotides matching TRBD1. The length of the CDR3 is 13 residues. Germline CDR1 reads MNHEY; CDR2 reads SMNVEV (reference sequence). V was pared by 2 bases and J by 14 bases, with 7 bases of the junction left unmatched. CDR3 nucleotides: TGTGCCAGCAGTTTAGGACAGGGGGCAACGACCTTCTTT. It encodes CASSLGQGATTFF.